This T cell receptor (beta chain) was captured in a study of T cell responses to AZD1222 COVID-19 vaccine. Overall study results and limits: Sampling that yielded the repertoires occurred only after the peak T cell response. Donors skewed white British and female; clonal diversity was possibly underestimated. Epitopes outside B.1.351 and B.1.1.7 mutated regions reportedly drew nearly half of spike TCRs.

As regards this clone: Its antigen is currently unknown.

The repertoire was sequenced with immunoSEQ multiplex PCR; TCRdb's copy has only in-frame clones and lacks some. The sample lists roughly 200,000 clones, approximately 89% occurring once. Germline V CDR1 and CDR2: MNHEY, SMNVEV (reference sequence). This CDR3 spans 15 amino acids. The germline V and J ends were trimmed by 5 bases and 1 base, with 15 bases remaining between them. The sequencing here drew on peripheral blood, taken 28 days after the second AZD1222 dose. The chain links TRBV27 to TRBJ2-7, with D perhaps matching TRBD1 or TRBD2 (6 bases each). The receptor was derived from an adult who received the AZD1222 COVID-19 vaccine. The CDR3 DNA sequence: TGTGCCAGCAGTGGCAAAAGGGGGGAATCCTACGAGCAGTACTTC. Protein sequence: CASSGKRGESYEQYF.